This record covers a single T cell receptor (beta chain). What it recognizes is unknown. Profiling relied on immunoSEQ multiplex PCR, and the TCRdb table lists in-frame clones only, not all of them. The sample has 90,000 to 130,000 clones, roughly 89% seen once. V shed 2 bases, J shed 1 base, and the junction held 6 bases outside the gene matches. The CDR3 loop spans 16 amino acids. CDR1 MGHRA and CDR2 YSYEKL come from the germline V gene. This sample is drawn from a study of T cell responses to AZD1222 COVID-19 vaccine. General study findings and limits: There were mostly white British donors and more females than males, and clonal diversity was possibly underestimated.

The sample here was peripheral blood, taken 28 days after the second AZD1222 dose. The sequence was collected from an adult who received the AZD1222 COVID-19 vaccine. The chain joins TRBV4-1 to TRBJ1-1, with 8 nucleotides matching TRBD1. The CDR3 sequence: CASSQTRQGTNTEAFF. Written as DNA, the CDR3 is TGCGCCAGCAGCCAAACAAGACAGGGGACGAACACTGAAGCTTTCTTT.